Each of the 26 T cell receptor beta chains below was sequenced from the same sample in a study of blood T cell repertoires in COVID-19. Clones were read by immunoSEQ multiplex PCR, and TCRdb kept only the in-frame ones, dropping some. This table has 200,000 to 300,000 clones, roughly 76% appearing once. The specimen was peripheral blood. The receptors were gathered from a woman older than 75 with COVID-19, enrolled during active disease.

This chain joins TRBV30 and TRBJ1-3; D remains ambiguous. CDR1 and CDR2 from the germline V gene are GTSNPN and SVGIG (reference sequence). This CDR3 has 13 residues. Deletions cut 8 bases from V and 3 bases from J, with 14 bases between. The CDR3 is CARDRVHGNTIYF. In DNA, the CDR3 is TGTGCCCGAGACCGGGTCCATGGAAACACCATATATTTT.

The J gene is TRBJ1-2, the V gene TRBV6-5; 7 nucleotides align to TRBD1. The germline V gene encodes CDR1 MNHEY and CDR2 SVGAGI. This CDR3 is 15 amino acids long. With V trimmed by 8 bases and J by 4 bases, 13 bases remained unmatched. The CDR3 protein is CASAIQGTSLYGYTF. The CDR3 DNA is TGTGCCAGCGCGATACAGGGGACCTCCCTCTATGGCTACACCTTC.

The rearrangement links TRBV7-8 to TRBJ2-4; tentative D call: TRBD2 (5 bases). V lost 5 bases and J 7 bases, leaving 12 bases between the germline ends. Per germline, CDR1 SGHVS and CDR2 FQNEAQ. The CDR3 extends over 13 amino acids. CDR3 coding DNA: TGTGCCAGCAGCCAAAGCGGAGTCAACATTCAGTACTTC. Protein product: CASSQSGVNIQYF.

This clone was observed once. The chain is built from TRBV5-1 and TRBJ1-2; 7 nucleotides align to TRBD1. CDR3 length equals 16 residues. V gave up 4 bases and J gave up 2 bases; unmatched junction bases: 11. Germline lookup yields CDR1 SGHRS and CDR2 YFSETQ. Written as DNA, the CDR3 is TGCGCCAGCAGCCCGTGGGGACAGATAACGAACTATGGCTACACCTTC. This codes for CASSPWGQITNYGYTF. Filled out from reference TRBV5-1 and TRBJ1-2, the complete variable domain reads KAGVTQTPRYLIKTRGQQVTLSCSPISGHRSVSWYQQTPGQGLQFLFEYFSETQRNKGNFPGRFSGRQFSNSRSEMNVSTLELGDSALYLCASSPWGQITNYGYTFGSGTRLTVV.

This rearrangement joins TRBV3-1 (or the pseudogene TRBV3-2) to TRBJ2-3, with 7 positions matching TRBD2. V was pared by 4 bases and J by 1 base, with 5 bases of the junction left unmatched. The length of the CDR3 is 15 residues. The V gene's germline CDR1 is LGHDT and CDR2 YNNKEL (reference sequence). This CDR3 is CASSLLAGGTDTQYF. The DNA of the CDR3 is TGTGCCAGCAGCCTCCTGGCGGGGGGCACAGATACGCAGTATTTT.

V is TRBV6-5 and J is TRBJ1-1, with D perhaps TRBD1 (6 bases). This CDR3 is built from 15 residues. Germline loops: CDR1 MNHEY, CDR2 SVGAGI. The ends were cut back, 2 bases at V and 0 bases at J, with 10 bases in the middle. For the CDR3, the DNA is TGTGCCAGCAGTTACCCTGGACAGTTGAACACTGAAGCTTTCTTT. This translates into CASSYPGQLNTEAFF.

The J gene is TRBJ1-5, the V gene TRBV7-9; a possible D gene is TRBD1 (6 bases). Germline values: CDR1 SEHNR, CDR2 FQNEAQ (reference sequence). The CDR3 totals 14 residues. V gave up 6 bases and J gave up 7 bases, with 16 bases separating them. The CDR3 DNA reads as TGTGCCAGCAGTGGAAGGGGGTACGAGCAGCCCCAGCATTTT. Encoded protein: CASSGRGYEQPQHF. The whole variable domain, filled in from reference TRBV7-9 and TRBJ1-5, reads DTGVSQNPRHKITKRGQNVTFRCDPISEHNRLYWYRQTLGQGPEFLTYFQNEAQLEKSRLLSDRFSAERPKGSFSTLEIQRTEQGDSAMYLCASSGRGYEQPQHFGDGTRLSIL.

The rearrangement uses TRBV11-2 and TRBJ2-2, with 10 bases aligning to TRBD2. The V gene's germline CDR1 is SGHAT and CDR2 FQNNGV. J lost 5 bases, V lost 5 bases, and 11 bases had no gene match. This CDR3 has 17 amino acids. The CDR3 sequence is CASSPGGLAGVTGELFF. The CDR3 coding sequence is TGTGCCAGCAGCCCGGGAGGGCTAGCGGGAGTGACCGGGGAGCTGTTTTTT.

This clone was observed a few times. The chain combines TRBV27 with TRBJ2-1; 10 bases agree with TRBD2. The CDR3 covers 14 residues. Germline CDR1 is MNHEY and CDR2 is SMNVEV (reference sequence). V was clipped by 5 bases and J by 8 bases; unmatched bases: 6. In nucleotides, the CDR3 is TGTGCCAGCAGTCAGCGGGGGGGCCCGTATGAGCAGTTCTTC. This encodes CASSQRGGPYEQFF.

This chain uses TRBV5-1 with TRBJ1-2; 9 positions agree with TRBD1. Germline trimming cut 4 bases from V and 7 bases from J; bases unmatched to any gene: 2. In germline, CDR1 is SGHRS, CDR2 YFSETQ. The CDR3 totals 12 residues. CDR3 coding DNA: TGCGCCAGCAGCCGGACAGGGGCTGGCTACACCTTC. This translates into CASSRTGAGYTF.

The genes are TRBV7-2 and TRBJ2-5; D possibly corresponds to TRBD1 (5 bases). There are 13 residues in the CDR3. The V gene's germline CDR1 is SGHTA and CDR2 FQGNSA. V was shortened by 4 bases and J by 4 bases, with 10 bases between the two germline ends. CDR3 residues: CASSSGIIETQYF. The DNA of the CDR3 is TGTGCCAGCAGCTCAGGGATAATAGAGACCCAGTACTTC.

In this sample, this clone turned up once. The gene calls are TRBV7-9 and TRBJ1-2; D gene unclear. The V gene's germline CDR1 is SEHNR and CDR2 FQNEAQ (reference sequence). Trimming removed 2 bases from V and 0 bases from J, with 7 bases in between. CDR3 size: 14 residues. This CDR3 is CASSLYRANYGYTF. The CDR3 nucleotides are TGTGCCAGCAGCTTATACAGAGCTAACTATGGCTACACCTTC.

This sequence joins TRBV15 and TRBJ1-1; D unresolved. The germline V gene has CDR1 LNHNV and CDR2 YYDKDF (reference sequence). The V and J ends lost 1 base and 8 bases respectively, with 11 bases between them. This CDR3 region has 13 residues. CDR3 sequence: CATSRVNSLEAFF. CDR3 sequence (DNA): TGTGCCACCAGCAGAGTTAACAGTCTGGAAGCTTTCTTT.

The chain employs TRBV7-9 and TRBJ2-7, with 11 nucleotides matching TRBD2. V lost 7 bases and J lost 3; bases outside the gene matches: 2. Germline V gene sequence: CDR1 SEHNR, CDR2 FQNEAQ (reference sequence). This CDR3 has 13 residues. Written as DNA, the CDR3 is TGTGCCAGCACCCTAGCGGGAGGCTACGAGCAGTACTTC. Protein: CASTLAGGYEQYF.

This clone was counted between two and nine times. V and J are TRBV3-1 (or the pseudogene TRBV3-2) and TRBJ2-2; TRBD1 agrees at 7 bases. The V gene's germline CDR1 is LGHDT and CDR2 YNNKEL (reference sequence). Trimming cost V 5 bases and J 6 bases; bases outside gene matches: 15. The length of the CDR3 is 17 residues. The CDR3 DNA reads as TGTGCCAGCAGCACCCTCCTCAGACAGGGTCGAGCCGGGGAGCTGTTTTTT. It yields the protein CASSTLLRQGRAGELFF.

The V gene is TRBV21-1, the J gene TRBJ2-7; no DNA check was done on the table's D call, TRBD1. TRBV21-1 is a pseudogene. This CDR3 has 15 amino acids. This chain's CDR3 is CASSKVSDRGNEQYF. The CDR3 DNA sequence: TGTGCCAGCAGCAAAGTCAGCGACAGGGGGAACGAGCAGTACTTC.

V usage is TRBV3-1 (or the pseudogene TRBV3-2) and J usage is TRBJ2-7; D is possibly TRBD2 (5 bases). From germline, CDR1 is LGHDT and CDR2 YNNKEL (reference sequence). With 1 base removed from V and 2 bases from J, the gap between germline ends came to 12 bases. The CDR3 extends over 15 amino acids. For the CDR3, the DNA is TGTGCCAGCAGCCAAGGGACTCGGAGGCCCTACGAGCAGTACTTC. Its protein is CASSQGTRRPYEQYF.

For the CDR3, the DNA is TGTGCCAGCAACAGGGTGACCAGTAATCAGCCCCAGCATTTT. Encoded protein: CASNRVTSNQPQHF. This chain connects TRBV28 to TRBJ1-5, with a tentative D call TRBD1 (6 bases). The CDR3 spans 14 residues. The V end was cut by 7 bases, the J end by 4 bases, with 14 bases between. CDR1 MDHEN and CDR2 SYDVKM come from the germline V gene.

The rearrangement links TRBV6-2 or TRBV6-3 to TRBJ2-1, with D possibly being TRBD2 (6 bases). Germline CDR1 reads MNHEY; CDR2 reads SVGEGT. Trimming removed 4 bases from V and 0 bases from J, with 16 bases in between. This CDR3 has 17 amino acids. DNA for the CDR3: TGTGCCAGCAGTTCCTCGGGACTGAAGGCCTCCTACAATGAGCAGTTCTTC. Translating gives CASSSSGLKASYNEQFF.

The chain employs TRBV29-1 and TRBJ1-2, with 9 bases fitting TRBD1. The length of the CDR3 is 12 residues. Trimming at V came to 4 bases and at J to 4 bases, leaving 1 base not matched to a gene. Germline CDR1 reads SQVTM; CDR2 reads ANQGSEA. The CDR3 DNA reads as TGCAGCGTTGGACAGGGGGTCTATGGCTACACCTTC. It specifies CSVGQGVYGYTF.

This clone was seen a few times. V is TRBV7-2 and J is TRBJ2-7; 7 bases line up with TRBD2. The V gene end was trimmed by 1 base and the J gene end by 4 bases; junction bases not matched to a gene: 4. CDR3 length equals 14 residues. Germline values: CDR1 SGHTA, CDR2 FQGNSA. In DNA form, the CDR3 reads TGTGCCAGCAGCTTAGTGCGGGAGACATACGAGCAGTACTTC. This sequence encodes CASSLVRETYEQYF.

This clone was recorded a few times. The CDR3 nucleotides are TGTGCCAGCAGTTCCTCAGGGGGGAGAGGCTACACCTTC. Its protein is CASSSSGGRGYTF. This chain links TRBV27 with TRBJ1-2, with TRBD1 identical over 7 bases. CDR3 length equals 13 residues. Per the germline V gene, CDR1 is MNHEY and CDR2 is SMNVEV (reference sequence). V lost 4 bases, J lost 8 bases, and 7 bases stayed unmatched.

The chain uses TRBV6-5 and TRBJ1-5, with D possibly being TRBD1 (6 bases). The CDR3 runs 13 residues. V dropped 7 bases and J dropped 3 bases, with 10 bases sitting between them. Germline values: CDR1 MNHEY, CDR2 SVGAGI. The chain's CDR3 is CASTQGFNQPQHF. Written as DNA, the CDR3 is TGTGCCAGCACCCAGGGGTTCAATCAGCCCCAGCATTTT.

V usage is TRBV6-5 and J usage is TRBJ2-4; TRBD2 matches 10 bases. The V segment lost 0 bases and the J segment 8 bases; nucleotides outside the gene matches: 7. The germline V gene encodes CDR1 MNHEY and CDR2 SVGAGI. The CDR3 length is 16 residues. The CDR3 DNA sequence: TGTGCCAGCAGTTACTCAGCGGGAGGGCCGGGAGACATTCAGTACTTC. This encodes CASSYSAGGPGDIQYF.

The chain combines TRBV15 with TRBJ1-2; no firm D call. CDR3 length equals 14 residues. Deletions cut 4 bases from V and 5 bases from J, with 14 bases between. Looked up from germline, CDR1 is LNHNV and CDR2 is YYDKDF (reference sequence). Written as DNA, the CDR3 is TGTGCCACCAGCACCGCGGGAGATGGTTATGGCTACACCTTC. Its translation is CATSTAGDGYGYTF.

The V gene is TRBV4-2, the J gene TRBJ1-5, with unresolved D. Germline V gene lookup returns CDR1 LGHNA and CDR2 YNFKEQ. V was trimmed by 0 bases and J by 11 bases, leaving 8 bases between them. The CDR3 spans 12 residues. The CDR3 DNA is TGTGCCAGCAGCCAAGACTCACGGGCCCAGCATTTT. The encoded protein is CASSQDSRAQHF.